This T cell receptor (beta chain) is drawn from a study of cytomegalovirus exposure and HLA in healthy donors. General study findings and limits: The study put 160 or so TCR beta chains on its list as cytomegalovirus-associated.

Libraries were prepared by immunoSEQ multiplex PCR; TCRdb keeps only in-frame clonotypes and omits some of them. Of roughly 170,000 clones detected, roughly 84% appear once; the ten largest clones hold 2.8%. The donors formed part of the approximately 120-subject validation cohort, distinct from the roughly 600-subject first cohort. With regard to this clone: As yet, its antigen is unknown.

This CDR3 has 14 residues. CDR1 is SEHNR and CDR2 is FQNEAQ in the germline V gene (reference sequence). With 6 bases removed from V and 8 bases from J, the gap between germline ends came to 14 bases. The source of this sequence is a woman in her late teens or twenties in good health and CMV-seropositive. The chain recombines TRBV7-9 with TRBJ1-6, with D possibly matching TRBD1 (5 bases). Sequencing was performed on PBMCs. CDR3: CASRPQDPYSPLHF. The CDR3 nucleotides read TGTGCCAGCAGACCACAGGACCCCTATTCACCCCTCCACTTT.